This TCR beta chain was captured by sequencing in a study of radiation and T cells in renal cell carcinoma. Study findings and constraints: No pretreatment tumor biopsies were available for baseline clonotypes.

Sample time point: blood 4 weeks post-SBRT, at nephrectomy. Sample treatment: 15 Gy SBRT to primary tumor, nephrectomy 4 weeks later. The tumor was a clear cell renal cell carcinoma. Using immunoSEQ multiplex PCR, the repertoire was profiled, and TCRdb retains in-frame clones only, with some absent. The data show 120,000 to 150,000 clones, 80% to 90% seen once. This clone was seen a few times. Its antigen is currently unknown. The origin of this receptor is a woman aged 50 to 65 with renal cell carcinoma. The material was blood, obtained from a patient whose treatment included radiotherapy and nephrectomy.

The CDR3 loop reads CASSSDRSQPQHF. The CDR3 bases are TGTGCCAGCTCATCTGACCGTAGTCAGCCCCAGCATTTT. The rearrangement uses TRBV18 and TRBJ1-5; D gene ambiguous. The CDR3 loop spans 13 amino acids. Trimming took off 5 bases at V and 6 bases at J, with 11 bases between the two ends. The V gene's germline CDR1 is KGHSH and CDR2 LQKENI.